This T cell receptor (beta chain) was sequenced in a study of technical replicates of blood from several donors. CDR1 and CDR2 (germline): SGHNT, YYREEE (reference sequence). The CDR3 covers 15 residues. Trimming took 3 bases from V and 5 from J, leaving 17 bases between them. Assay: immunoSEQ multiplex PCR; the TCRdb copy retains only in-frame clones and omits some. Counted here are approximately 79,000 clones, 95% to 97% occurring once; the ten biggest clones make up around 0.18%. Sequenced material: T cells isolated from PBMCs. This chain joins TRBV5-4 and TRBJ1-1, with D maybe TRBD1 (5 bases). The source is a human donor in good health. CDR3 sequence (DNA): TGTGCCAGCAGCTCGGGGGGGAGGGGCGGGACTGAAGCTTTCTTT. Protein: CASSSGGRGGTEAFF.